What follows are 15 T cell receptor beta chains derived from one specimen sequenced in a study of blood T cells in healthy people across ages. The use of a sample-barcoded 5' primer and a J-beta primer mix characterized a second PCR of about 6 to 11 cycles. TCRdb called the 5' RACE reads again in MiXCR, with one record for every CDR3 protein. The repertoire holds over a million distinct CDR3 sequences, with more than 40% as singletons. The sequenced sample was blood. The receptors were gathered from a woman aged 60-75 years in good health.

The rearrangement joins TRBV20-1 to TRBJ2-5; 10 bases align to TRBD1. V lost 5 bases and J lost 1; bases outside the gene matches: 7. Per germline, CDR1 DFQATT and CDR2 SNEGSKA (reference sequence). This CDR3 is built from 15 residues. The CDR3 loop reads CSAPHGTGVQETQYF. CDR3 nucleotide sequence: TGCAGTGCTCCCCACGGGACAGGGGTCCAAGAGACCCAGTACTTC.

As for this clonotype: One junction end disagrees with the germline gene, perhaps due to a read error. The genes are TRBV29-1 and TRBJ1-2; the D gene is possibly TRBD1 (5 bases). Germline V gene sequence: CDR1 SQVTM, CDR2 ANQGSEA. The CDR3 loop spans 14 amino acids. CDR3: CSVEPGRRNYSYTF. The CDR3 nucleotides are TGCAGCGTTGAACCGGGACGGAGGAACTATAGCTACACCTTC.

This clonotype occurred once. This chain joins TRBV27 and TRBJ2-7; 10 nucleotides match TRBD1. Trimming took 3 bases from V and 2 from J; bases not matched to a gene: 7. Germline CDR1 and CDR2: MNHEY and SMNVEV (reference sequence). This CDR3 is 16 amino acids long. CDR3 nucleotide sequence: TGTGCCAGCAGTTTGTGGGACAGGGGATTGACCTACGAGCAGTACTTC. Protein sequence: CASSLWDRGLTYEQYF.

The V call is TRBV20-1, the J call TRBJ2-4, with no clear D. The J call is in doubt because the DNA end fits TRBJ2-7 better. Germline V gene data show CDR1 as DFQATT and CDR2 as SNEGSKA (reference sequence). The CDR3 runs to 14 residues. The CDR3 spells CSARVTNTGVEQYF. Written as DNA, the CDR3 is TGCAGTGCTAGAGTTACTAATACCGGAGTCGAGCAGTACTTC.

V and J are TRBV18 and TRBJ1-1; possibly TRBD1 for D (5 bases). Germline lookup yields CDR1 KGHSH and CDR2 LQKENI. V shed 5 bases and J shed 4 bases, with 17 bases lying between them. The CDR3 has 15 residues. The CDR3 here is CASSVTRDRSTEAFF. The CDR3 DNA sequence: TGTGCCAGCTCAGTGACCAGGGATCGGAGCACTGAAGCTTTCTTT.

This clonotype has a handful of counts. The chain has TRBV29-1 and TRBJ2-5; tentative D call: TRBD1 (6 bases). The germline V and J ends were trimmed by 5 bases and 2 bases, with 12 bases remaining between them. CDR1 is SQVTM and CDR2 is ANQGSEA in the germline V gene. The CDR3 is 13 amino acids. DNA of the CDR3: TGCAGCGTTAGGACCGGACAGCAAGAGACCCAGTACTTC. The encoded protein is CSVRTGQQETQYF.

In nucleotides, the CDR3 is TGTGCCAGCAGTGAAAAAGCGGGCCCTTACAATGAGCAGTTCTTC. Its translation is CASSEKAGPYNEQFF. The chain uses TRBV6-1 and TRBJ2-1, with TRBD2 as a possible D gene (6 bases). Germline V gene lookup returns CDR1 MNHNS and CDR2 SASEGT. Trimming took 2 bases from V and 4 from J, leaving 12 bases between them. The CDR3 sequence is 15 residues long.

The V call is TRBV20-1, the J call TRBJ2-5, with D maybe TRBD1 (6 bases). Trimming stripped 2 bases from V and 2 bases from J, with 15 bases between. The germline V gene encodes CDR1 DFQATT and CDR2 SNEGSKA (reference sequence). The CDR3 covers 15 residues. The CDR3 sequence: CSARKNRASQETQYF. DNA of the CDR3: TGCAGTGCTAGAAAGAACAGGGCTTCACAAGAGACCCAGTACTTC.

DNA of the CDR3: TGCAGCGTGGACAGCACCAGCTATGGCTACACCTTC. It is translated as CSVDSTSYGYTF. The rearrangement links TRBV29-1 to TRBJ1-2; D is possibly TRBD1 (6 bases). The length of the CDR3 is 12 residues. Germline V gives CDR1 SQVTM, CDR2 ANQGSEA. The ends were cut back, 6 bases at V and 4 bases at J, with 12 bases in the middle. Looking up the rest from reference TRBV29-1 and TRBJ1-2 gives the full variable domain: SAVISQKPSRDICQRGTSLTIQCQVDSQVTMMFWYRQQPGQSLTLIATANQGSEATYESGFVIDKFPISRPNLTFSTLTVSNMSPEDSSIYLCSVDSTSYGYTFGSGTRLTVV.

This chain connects TRBV7-3 to TRBJ2-5, with D possibly TRBD2 on 6 matching bases. The V end lost 0 bases, the J end lost 2 bases, and 13 bases lay between the germline ends. The CDR3 runs to 16 residues. Germline values: CDR1 SGHTA, CDR2 FQGTGA. The CDR3 sequence: CASSLTGGGAQETQYF. CDR3 DNA: TGTGCCAGCAGCTTAACGGGTGGCGGGGCTCAAGAGACCCAGTACTTC.

The chain links TRBV12-5 to TRBJ1-1, with D perhaps TRBD1 (6 bases). Per the germline V gene, CDR1 is LGHNT and CDR2 is FRNRAP. Trimming cost V 1 base and J 6 bases, with 18 bases left between them. This CDR3 has 16 amino acids. CDR3 region: CASGLALGGGASEAFF. CDR3 coding DNA: TGTGCTAGTGGTTTGGCCTTAGGTGGGGGCGCGTCTGAAGCTTTCTTT.

V and J are TRBV14 and TRBJ2-5, with D maybe TRBD2 (5 bases). V was clipped by 0 bases and J by 4 bases, with 15 bases between them. Per germline, CDR1 SGHDN and CDR2 FVKESK. The CDR3 consists of 16 residues. The CDR3 bases are TGTGCCAGCAGCCAAGAACGAATGGACTTTCTAGAGACCCAGTACTTC. It translates to CASSQERMDFLETQYF.

As regards this clonotype: A read error is possible here, since a much larger clone lies one base away. J is TRBJ2-5 and V is TRBV24-1; unclear D gene. Per the germline V gene, CDR1 is KGHDR and CDR2 is SFDVKD. The CDR3 length is 15 residues. The DNA for the CDR3 is TGTGCCGCCAGTGATGCCGGCGGCATCCAAGAGACCCAGTACTTC. Protein: CAASDAGGIQETQYF.

In this sample, this clonotype turned up a few times. The chain employs TRBV4-1 and TRBJ2-1; D is perhaps TRBD2 (5 bases). From germline, CDR1 is MGHRA and CDR2 YSYEKL. The V end was cut by 4 bases, the J end by 5 bases, with 21 bases between. This CDR3 is 17 amino acids long. The CDR3: CASSPKWTSLGNNEQFF. For the CDR3, the DNA is TGCGCCAGCAGCCCAAAATGGACTTCACTTGGGAACAATGAGCAGTTCTTC.

This chain links TRBV4-3 with TRBJ2-3; D is uncertain. Germline loops: CDR1 LGHNA, CDR2 YSLEER. The germline V and J ends were trimmed by 1 base and 4 bases, with 9 bases remaining between them. There are 14 residues in the CDR3. The DNA for the CDR3 is TGCGCCAGCAGCCAAGGTGGGGTTGCAGATACGCAGTATTTT. Its protein product is CASSQGGVADTQYF.